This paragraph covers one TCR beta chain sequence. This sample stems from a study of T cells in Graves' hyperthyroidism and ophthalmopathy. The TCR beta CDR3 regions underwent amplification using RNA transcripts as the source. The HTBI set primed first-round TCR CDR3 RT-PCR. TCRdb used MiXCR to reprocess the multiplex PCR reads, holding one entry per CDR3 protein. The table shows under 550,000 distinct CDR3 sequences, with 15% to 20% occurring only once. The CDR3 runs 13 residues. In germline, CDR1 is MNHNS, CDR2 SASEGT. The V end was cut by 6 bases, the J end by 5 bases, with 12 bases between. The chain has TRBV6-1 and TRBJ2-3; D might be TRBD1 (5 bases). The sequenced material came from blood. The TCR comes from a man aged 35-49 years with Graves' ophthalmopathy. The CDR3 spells CASSPTGIDTQYF. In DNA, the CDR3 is TGTGCCAGCAGCCCCACAGGAATAGATACGCAGTATTTT.